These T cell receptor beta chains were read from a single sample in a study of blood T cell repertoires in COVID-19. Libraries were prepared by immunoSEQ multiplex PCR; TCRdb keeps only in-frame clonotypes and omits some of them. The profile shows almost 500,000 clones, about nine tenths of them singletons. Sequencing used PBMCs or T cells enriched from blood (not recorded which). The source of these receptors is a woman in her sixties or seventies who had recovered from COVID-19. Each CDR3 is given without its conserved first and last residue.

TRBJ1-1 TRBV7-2 ARKDRRETEAF
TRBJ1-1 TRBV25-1 ASSVEKGSTEAF
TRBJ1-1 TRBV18 ASSPTGTYTEAF
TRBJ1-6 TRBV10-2 ATQAARDNSPLH
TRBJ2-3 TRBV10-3 AITPLAGPTDTQY
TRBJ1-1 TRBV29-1 SVEGGGKGTEAF
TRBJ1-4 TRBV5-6 ASSLTGIEKLF
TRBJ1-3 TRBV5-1 ASSLGGSGNTIY
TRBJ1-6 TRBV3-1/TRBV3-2 ASSAEPYNSPLH
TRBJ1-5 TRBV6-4 ASSVSGNQPQH
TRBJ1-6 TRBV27 ASRRDLSNSPLH
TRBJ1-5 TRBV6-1 ASSEDRGEMGNQPQH
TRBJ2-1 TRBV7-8 ASSSRLAGDEQF
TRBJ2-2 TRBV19 ASSGGKAVTGELF
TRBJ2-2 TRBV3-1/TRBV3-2 ASSQSRTSGRGELF
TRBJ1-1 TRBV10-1 ASSLGGGTEAF
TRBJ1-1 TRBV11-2 ASSEGTGDEAF
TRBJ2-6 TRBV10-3 AIGTASSGANVLT
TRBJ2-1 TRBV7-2 ASTDLDVNEQF
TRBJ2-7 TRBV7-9 ASSFQPSGGEQY
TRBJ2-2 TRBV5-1 ASSLVQANTGELF
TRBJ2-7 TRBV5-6 ASSLWRGGVSSYEQY